Shown below are 4 T cell receptor beta chains from a single sample sequenced in a study of tumor and adjacent non-tumor tissue in lung cancer. TCRbeta libraries were built with three rounds of nested PCR, modified from ARM-PCR. TCRdb passed the multiplex PCR reads through MiXCR, listing each CDR3 protein once. The data show about 76,000 distinct CDR3 sequences, roughly 70% seen once. RNA was extracted from bulk tissue without any cell sorting. The sequenced sample consisted of lung tumor tissue. The source of these receptors is an older woman with non-small cell lung cancer.

A word on this clonotype: One end of the junction is discordant with germline, which a read error may explain. The rearrangement uses TRBV5-6 and TRBJ2-1; D unclear. The V gene's germline CDR1 is SGHDT and CDR2 YYEEEE. The CDR3 is 14 residues long. CDR3 sequence reads: CASSVGLLSNEQSF. CDR3 DNA sequence: TGTGCCAGCAGCGTAGGGTTACTGAGCAATGAGCAGTCCTTC.

As to this clonotype: It may be a read error: a sequence one base away is much more abundant. The chain is built from TRBV30 and TRBJ2-1, with D perhaps TRBD2 (6 bases). CDR1 and CDR2 from the germline V gene are GTSNPN and SVGIG (reference sequence). CDR3 length: 11 residues. The DNA for the CDR3 is TGTGTCTGGAATCAGGGAGGTGAGCAGTTCTTC. Its translation: CVWNQGGEQFF.

This clonotype came up many times. The chain combines TRBV4-1 with TRBJ2-7; 8 bases fit TRBD1. Germline-derived CDR1 and CDR2 are MGHRA and YSYEKL. Trimming removed 3 bases from V and 0 bases from J; junction bases left unmatched: 7. The CDR3 runs to 16 residues. The CDR3 spells CASSHRTGGSSYEQYF. In DNA, the CDR3 is TGCGCCAGCAGCCACCGCACAGGGGGATCCTCCTACGAGCAGTACTTC.

Remarks on this clonotype: The junction shows a germline mismatch at one end, possibly a read error. The V call is TRBV10-1, the J call TRBJ2-7; D perhaps matches TRBD2 (6 bases). Germline CDR1 WNHNN, CDR2 SYGVQD (reference sequence). The CDR3 has 14 amino acids. The CDR3 sequence is CASGESGSGDEQYF. As DNA, the CDR3 is TGCGCCAGCGGTGAGAGCGGGTCAGGTGACGAGCAGTACTTC.